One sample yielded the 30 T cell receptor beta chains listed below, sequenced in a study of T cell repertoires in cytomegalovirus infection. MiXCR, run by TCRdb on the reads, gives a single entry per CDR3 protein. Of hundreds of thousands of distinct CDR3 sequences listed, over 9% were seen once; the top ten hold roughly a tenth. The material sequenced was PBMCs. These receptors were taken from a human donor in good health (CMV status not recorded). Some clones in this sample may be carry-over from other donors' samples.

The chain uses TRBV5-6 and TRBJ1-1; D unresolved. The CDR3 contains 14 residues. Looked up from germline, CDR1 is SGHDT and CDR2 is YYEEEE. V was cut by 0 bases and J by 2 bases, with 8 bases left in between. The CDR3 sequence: CASSLEAANTEAFF. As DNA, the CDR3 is TGTGCCAGCAGCTTGGAGGCGGCTAACACTGAAGCTTTCTTT.

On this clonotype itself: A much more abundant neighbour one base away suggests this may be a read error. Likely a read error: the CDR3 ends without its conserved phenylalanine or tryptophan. CDR3: CASLGITDTQYS. The DNA for the CDR3 is TGTGCCAGCCTCGGGATCACAGATACGCAGTATTCT. V and J are TRBV25-1 and TRBJ2-3; the D gene is possibly TRBD2 (5 bases). The CDR3 has 12 residues. Germline V gene data show CDR1 as MGHDK and CDR2 as SYGVNS. V was cut by 8 bases and J by 2 bases, with 8 bases left in between.

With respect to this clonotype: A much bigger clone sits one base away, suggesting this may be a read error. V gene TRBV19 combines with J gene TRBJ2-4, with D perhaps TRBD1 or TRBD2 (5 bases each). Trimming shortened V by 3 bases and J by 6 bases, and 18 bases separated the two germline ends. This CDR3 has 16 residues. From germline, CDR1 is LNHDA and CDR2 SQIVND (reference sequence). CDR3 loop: CASSMGTRDGANIQYF. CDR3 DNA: TGTGCCAGTAGTATGGGGACGAGGGACGGAGCAAACATTCAGTACTTC.

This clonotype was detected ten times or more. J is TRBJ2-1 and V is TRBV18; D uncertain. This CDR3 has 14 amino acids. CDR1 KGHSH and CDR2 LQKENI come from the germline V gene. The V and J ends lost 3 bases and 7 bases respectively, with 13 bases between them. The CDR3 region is CASSPDVSRNEQFF. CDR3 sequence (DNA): TGTGCCAGCTCACCCGATGTCTCGAGGAATGAGCAGTTCTTC.

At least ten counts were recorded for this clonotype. CDR3 nucleotides: TGCAGTGCCCAGGGACAGGGGGCAAACTCACCCCTCCACTTT. Translating gives CSAQGQGANSPLHF. This chain joins TRBV20-1 and TRBJ1-6; 12 nucleotides align to TRBD1. This CDR3 region has 14 residues. The V and J ends lost 6 bases and 10 bases, in that order; junction bases with no gene match: 7. Looked up from germline, CDR1 is DFQATT and CDR2 is SNEGSKA (reference sequence).

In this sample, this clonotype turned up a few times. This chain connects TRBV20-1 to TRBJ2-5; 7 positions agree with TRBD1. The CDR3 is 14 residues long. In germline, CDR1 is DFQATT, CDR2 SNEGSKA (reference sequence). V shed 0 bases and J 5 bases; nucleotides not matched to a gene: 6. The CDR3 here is CSARDLTGWETQYF. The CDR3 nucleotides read TGCAGTGCTAGAGATTTGACAGGGTGGGAGACCCAGTACTTC.

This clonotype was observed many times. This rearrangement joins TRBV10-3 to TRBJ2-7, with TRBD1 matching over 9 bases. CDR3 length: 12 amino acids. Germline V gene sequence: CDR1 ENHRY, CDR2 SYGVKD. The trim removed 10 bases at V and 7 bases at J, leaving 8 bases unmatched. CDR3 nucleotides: TGTGCCACCACTAGGGACAGGGAAGAGCAGTACTTC. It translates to CATTRDREEQYF.

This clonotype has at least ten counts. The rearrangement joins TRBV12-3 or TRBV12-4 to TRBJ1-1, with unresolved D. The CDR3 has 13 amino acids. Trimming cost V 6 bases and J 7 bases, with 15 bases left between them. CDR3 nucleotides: TGTGCCAGCAGGTCCCTGGATGAACTTGAAGCTTTCTTT. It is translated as CASRSLDELEAFF.

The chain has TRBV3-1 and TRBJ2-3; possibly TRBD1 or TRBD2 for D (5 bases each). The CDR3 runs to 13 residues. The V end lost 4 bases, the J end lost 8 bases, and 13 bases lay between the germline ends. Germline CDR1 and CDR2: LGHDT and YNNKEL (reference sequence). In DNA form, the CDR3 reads TGTGCCAGCAGCCGGGACCTTCTGGGTACGCAGTATTTT. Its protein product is CASSRDLLGTQYF.

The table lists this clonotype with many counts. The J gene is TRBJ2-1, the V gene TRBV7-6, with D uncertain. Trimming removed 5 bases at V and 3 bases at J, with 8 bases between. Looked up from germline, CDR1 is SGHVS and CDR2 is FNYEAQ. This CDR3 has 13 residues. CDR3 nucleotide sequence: TGTGCCAGCAGCAATAAAATCTACAATGAGCAGTTCTTC. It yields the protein CASSNKIYNEQFF.

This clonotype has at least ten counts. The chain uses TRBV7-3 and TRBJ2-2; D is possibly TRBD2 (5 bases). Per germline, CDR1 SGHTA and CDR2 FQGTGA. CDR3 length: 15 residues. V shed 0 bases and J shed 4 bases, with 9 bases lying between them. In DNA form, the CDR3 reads TGTGCCAGCAGCTTAACGGGAGAACCCACCGGGGAGCTGTTTTTT. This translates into CASSLTGEPTGELFF.

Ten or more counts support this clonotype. The CDR3 region is CASRGAPYEQYF. The CDR3 region has the DNA TGTGCCAGCAGGGGTGCCCCCTACGAGCAGTACTTC. The chain links TRBV12-3 or TRBV12-4 to TRBJ2-7; D unclear. The CDR3 spans 12 residues. The V end was cut by 6 bases, the J end by 2 bases, with 8 bases between.

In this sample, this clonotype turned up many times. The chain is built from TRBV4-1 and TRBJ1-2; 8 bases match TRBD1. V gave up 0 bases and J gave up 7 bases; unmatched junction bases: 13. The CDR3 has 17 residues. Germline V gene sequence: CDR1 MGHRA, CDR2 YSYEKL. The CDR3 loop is CASSQDTGTGNLGGYTF. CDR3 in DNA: TGCGCCAGCAGCCAAGACACCGGGACAGGAAATCTAGGTGGCTACACCTTC.

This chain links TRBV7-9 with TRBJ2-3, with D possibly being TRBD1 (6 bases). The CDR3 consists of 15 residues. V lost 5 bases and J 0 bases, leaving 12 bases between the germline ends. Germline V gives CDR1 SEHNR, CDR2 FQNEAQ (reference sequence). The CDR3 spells CASSAWTESTDTQYF. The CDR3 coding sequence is TGTGCCAGCAGCGCCTGGACAGAGAGCACAGATACGCAGTATTTT. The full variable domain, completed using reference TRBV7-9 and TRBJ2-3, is DTGVSQNPRHKITKRGQNVTFRCDPISEHNRLYWYRQTLGQGPEFLTYFQNEAQLEKSRLLSDRFSAERPKGSFSTLEIQRTEQGDSAMYLCASSAWTESTDTQYFGPGTRLTVL.

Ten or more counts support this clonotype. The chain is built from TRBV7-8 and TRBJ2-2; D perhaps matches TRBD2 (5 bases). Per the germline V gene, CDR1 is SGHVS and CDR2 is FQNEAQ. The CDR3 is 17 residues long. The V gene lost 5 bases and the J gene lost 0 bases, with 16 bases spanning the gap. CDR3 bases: TGTGCCAGCAGCGCCCCGAGGGTTCCAACGAACACCGGGGAGCTGTTTTTT. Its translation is CASSAPRVPTNTGELFF.

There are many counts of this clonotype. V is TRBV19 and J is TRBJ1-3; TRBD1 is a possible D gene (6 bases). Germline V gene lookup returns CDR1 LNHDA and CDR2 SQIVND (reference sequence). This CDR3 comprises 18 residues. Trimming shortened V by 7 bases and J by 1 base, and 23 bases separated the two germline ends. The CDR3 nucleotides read TGTGCCAGTACCCCCCGATACCCCCAGGGGCGATCTGGAAACACCATATATTTT. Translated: CASTPRYPQGRSGNTIYF.

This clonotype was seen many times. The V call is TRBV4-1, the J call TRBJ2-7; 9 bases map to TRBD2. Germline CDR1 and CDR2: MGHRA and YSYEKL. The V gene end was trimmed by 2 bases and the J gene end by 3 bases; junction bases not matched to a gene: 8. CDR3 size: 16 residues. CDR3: CASSQTTSGSFYEQYF. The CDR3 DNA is TGCGCCAGCAGCCAAACGACTAGCGGAAGTTTCTACGAGCAGTACTTC.

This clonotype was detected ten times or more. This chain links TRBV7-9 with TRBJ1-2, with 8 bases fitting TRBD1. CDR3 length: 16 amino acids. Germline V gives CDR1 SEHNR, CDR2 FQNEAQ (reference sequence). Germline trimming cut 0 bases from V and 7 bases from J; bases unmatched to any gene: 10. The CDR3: CASSLALQTGDSGYTF. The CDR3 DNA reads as TGTGCCAGCAGCTTAGCGCTACAGACAGGGGATAGTGGCTACACCTTC. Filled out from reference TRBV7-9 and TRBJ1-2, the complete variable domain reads DTGVSQNPRHKITKRGQNVTFRCDPISEHNRLYWYRQTLGQGPEFLTYFQNEAQLEKSRLLSDRFSAERPKGSFSTLEIQRTEQGDSAMYLCASSLALQTGDSGYTFGSGTRLTVV.

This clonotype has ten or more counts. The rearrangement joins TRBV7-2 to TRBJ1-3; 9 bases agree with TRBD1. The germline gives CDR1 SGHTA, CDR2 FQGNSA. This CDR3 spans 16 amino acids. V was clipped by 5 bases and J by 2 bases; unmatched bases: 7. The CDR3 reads CASSADRGSPGNTIYF. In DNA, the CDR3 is TGTGCCAGCAGCGCCGACAGGGGGAGTCCTGGAAACACCATATATTTT.

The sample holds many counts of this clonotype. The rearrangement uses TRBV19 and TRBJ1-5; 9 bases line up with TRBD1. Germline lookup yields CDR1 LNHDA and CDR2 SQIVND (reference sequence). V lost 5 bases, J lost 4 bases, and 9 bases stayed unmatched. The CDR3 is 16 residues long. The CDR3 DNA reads TGTGCCAGTAGTGCCCGGGACAGGGAGCTTAATCAGCCCCAGCATTTT. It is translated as CASSARDRELNQPQHF.

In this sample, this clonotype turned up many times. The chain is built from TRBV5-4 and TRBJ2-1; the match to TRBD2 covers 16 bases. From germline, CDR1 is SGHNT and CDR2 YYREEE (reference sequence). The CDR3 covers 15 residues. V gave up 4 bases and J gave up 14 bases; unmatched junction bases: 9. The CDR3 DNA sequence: TGTGCCAGCAGCGTCTTGGGACTAGCGGGGGGGGCTAAGTTCTTC. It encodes CASSVLGLAGGAKFF.

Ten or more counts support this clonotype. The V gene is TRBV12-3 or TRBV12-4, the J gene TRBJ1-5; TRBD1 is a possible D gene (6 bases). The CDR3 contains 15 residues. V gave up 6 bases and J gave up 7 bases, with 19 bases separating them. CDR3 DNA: TGTGCCAGCAGAGCTTGGGGGCCTTCTGGACAGCCCCAGCATTTT. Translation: CASRAWGPSGQPQHF.

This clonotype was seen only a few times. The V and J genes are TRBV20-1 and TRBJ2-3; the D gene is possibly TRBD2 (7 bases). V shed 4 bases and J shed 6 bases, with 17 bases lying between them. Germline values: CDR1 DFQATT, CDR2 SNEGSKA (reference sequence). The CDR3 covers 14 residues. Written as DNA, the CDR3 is TGCAGTGCTAAGAAGGGGGGGCAGGCGGATACGCAGTATTTT. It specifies CSAKKGGQADTQYF.

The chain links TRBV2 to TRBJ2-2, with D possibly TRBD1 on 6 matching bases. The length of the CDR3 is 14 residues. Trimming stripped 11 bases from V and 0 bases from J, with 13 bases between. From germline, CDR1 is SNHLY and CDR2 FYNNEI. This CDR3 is CASIRTANTGELFF. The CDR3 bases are TGTGCCTCGATCCGGACAGCGAACACCGGGGAGCTGTTTTTT.

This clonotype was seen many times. The CDR3 here is CAYWAAGTGGPSSYNEQFF. CDR3 sequence (DNA): TGTGCGTATTGGGCCGCCGGGACAGGGGGCCCAAGCTCCTACAATGAGCAGTTCTTC. This chain links TRBV5-4 with TRBJ2-1, with 12 bases lining up with TRBD1. This CDR3 comprises 19 residues. The germline gives CDR1 SGHNT, CDR2 YYREEE (reference sequence).

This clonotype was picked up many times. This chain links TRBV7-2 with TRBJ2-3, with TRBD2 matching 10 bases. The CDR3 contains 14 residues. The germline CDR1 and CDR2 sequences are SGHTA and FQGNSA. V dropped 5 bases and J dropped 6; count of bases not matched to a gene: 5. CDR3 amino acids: CASSRAGGRDTQYF. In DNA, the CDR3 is TGTGCCAGCAGCCGAGCGGGAGGGCGGGATACGCAGTATTTT.

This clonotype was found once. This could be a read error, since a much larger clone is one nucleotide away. The CDR3, as DNA: TGTGCCAGTAGTATGGCCTCAGGGGATAAGCAGTTCTTC. Protein: CASSMASGDKQFF. V usage is TRBV19 and J usage is TRBJ2-1, with D maybe TRBD1 (6 bases). This CDR3 region has 13 residues. V lost 3 bases, J lost 11 bases, and 14 bases lay in between. Germline V gene sequence: CDR1 LNHDA, CDR2 SQIVND (reference sequence).

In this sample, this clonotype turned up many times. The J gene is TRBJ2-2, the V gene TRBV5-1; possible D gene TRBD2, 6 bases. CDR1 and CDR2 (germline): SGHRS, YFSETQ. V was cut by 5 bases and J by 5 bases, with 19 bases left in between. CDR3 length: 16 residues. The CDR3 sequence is CASRPTGGPGTGELFF. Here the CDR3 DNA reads TGCGCCAGCAGGCCGACCGGGGGACCCGGGACCGGGGAGCTGTTTTTT.

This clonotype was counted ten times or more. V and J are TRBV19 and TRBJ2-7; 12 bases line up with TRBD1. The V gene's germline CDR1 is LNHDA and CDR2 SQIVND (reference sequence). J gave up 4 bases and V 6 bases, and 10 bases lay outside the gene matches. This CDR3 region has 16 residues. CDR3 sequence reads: CASSKTPGQGAYEQYF. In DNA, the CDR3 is TGTGCCAGTAGCAAAACCCCGGGACAGGGGGCTTACGAGCAGTACTTC.

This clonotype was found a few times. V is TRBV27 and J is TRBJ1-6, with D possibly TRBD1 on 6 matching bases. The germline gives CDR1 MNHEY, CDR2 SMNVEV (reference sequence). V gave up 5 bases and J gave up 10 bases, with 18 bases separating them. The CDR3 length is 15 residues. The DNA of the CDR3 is TGTGCCAGCAGTCCAACCGGGACACCTTACTCACCCCTCCACTTT. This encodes CASSPTGTPYSPLHF.